The table lists the clone carrying this TCR beta chain with a few counts. With a J-beta primer mix and a sample-barcoded 5' primer, a second PCR ran about 6 to 11 cycles. A template-switch adaptor with 12 random nucleotides tagged each cDNA molecule. TCRdb ran MiXCR on the 5' RACE reads and lists one entry per CDR3 protein. The sample carries about 1.4 million distinct CDR3 sequences, 59% recorded once. The data were taken from a study of blood T cells in healthy people across ages. The V and J ends lost 0 bases and 4 bases, in that order; junction bases with no gene match: 6. This CDR3 region has 16 residues. Germline V lookup: CDR1 LGHNA, CDR2 YSLEER. Approximately 9.2 milliliters was the volume of peripheral blood drawn from each donor.

Specimen: blood. This chain joins TRBV4-3 and TRBJ2-7; TRBD1 matches at 10 bases. This TCR was sampled from a man aged 18-30 years in good health. For the CDR3, the DNA is TGCGCCAGCAGCCAAGACTGGGACAGGGGATGGTACGAGCAGTACTTC. This gives the protein CASSQDWDRGWYEQYF.